The 27 T cell receptor beta chains below come from one sample, sequenced in a study of CD8 T cells in ankylosing spondylitis. A single record per CDR3 protein comes from TCRdb applying MiXCR to the 5' RACE reads. The sample has more than 100,000 distinct CDR3 sequences, 11% seen once. The sample was blood, either unsorted or a sorted T cell fraction (not recorded which). Receptor source: a female donor with ankylosing spondylitis or in good health (not recorded which).

This rearrangement joins TRBV12-3 or TRBV12-4 to TRBJ2-1, with D perhaps assigned TRBD1 or TRBD2 (5 bases each). Trimming pared 6 bases from V and 9 bases from J, leaving 12 bases between. The CDR3 sequence is 12 residues long. Written as DNA, the CDR3 is TGTGCCAGCAGCCGTGGTGGGGGTGAGCAGTTCTTC. This sequence encodes CASSRGGGEQFF.

The sample holds many counts of this clonotype. The rearrangement joins TRBV28 to TRBJ1-1, with a possible D match to TRBD1 (5 bases). The CDR3 has 15 amino acids. V lost 5 bases and J 5 bases, leaving 18 bases between the germline ends. CDR1 and CDR2 from the germline V gene are MDHEN and SYDVKM. The CDR3 reads CASSPHGTGKTEAFF. CDR3 DNA: TGTGCCAGCAGTCCGCACGGGACGGGGAAGACTGAAGCTTTCTTT. The full variable domain, in which reference TRBV28 and TRBJ1-1 provide the parts outside the CDR3, is DVKVTQSSRYLVKRTGEKVFLECVQDMDHENMFWYRQDPGLGLRLIYFSYDVKMKEKGDIPEGYSVSREKKERFSLILESASTNQTSMYLCASSPHGTGKTEAFFGQGTRLTVV.

This clonotype has at least ten counts. This chain's CDR3 is CSATLAGVDNEQFF. The CDR3 nucleotides read TGCAGTGCAACGCTAGCGGGGGTGGATAATGAGCAGTTCTTC. The V call is TRBV20-1, the J call TRBJ2-1; TRBD2 aligns across 10 bases. The germline V gene encodes CDR1 DFQATT and CDR2 SNEGSKA (reference sequence). The CDR3 is 14 residues long. V was clipped by 6 bases and J by 7 bases; unmatched bases: 9.

The CDR3 loop reads CASSLLAGGPYGYTF. The CDR3 nucleotides are TGCGCCAGCAGCTTGTTGGCCGGAGGTCCCTATGGCTACACCTTC. The chain uses TRBV5-1 and TRBJ1-2, with D unclear. V gave up 1 base and J gave up 4 bases, with 14 bases separating them. The CDR3 extends over 15 amino acids. Looked up from germline, CDR1 is SGHRS and CDR2 is YFSETQ.

This clonotype was found once. The V gene is TRBV6-4, the J gene TRBJ2-1; D uncertain. Germline-derived CDR1 and CDR2 are MRHNA and SNTAGT. V was shortened by 4 bases and J by 4 bases, with 11 bases between the two germline ends. The CDR3 covers 14 residues. The CDR3 DNA reads as TGTGCCAGCAGTGGCAACGCGAAATACAATGAGCAGTTCTTC. The encoded protein is CASSGNAKYNEQFF.

The rearrangement links TRBV10-3 to TRBJ2-1, with 7 bases identical to TRBD1. Germline V gene data show CDR1 as ENHRY and CDR2 as SYGVKD. This CDR3 is built from 14 residues. The ends lost 6 bases at V and 4 bases at J; junction bases unmatched: 6. The CDR3 DNA is TGTGCCATCAGCGCAGGGACAGAGTACAATGAGCAGTTCTTC. The encoded protein is CAISAGTEYNEQFF.

This clonotype occurred many times. This chain joins TRBV10-3 and TRBJ2-7, with D unclear. The CDR3 loop spans 13 amino acids. With 3 bases removed from V and 1 base from J, the gap between germline ends came to 7 bases. Germline assignment: CDR1 ENHRY and CDR2 SYGVKD. This chain's CDR3 is CAISDGGSYEQYF. In DNA form, the CDR3 reads TGTGCCATCAGTGACGGCGGTTCCTACGAGCAGTACTTC.

This clonotype was detected many times. The V and J genes are TRBV5-1 and TRBJ2-3, with D possibly being TRBD2 (5 bases). The CDR3 is 17 residues long. CDR1 is SGHRS, CDR2 YFSETQ, per germline. V lost 4 bases and J 9 bases, leaving 27 bases between the germline ends. CDR3 loop: CASSLGSQTKAPGTQYF. CDR3 DNA sequence: TGCGCCAGCAGCCTTGGGTCCCAGACTAAAGCTCCGGGGACGCAGTATTTT.

This clonotype was counted many times. V gene TRBV4-2 combines with J gene TRBJ2-1, with a tentative D call TRBD2 (6 bases). V lost 4 bases and J lost 5, with 12 bases in between. This CDR3 spans 14 amino acids. In germline, CDR1 is LGHNA, CDR2 YNFKEQ. The CDR3 sequence is CASSLSGGNNEQFF. CDR3 nucleotides: TGTGCCAGCAGCCTAAGCGGAGGGAACAATGAGCAGTTCTTC.

This clonotype came up a few times. The gene calls are TRBV7-3 and TRBJ2-2, with TRBD2 as a possible D gene (5 bases). Per germline, CDR1 SGHTA and CDR2 FQGTGA. V lost 0 bases and J 0 bases, leaving 8 bases between the germline ends. The CDR3 is 16 amino acids. As DNA, the CDR3 is TGTGCCAGCAGCTTAACTCTCGGGGCGAACACCGGGGAGCTGTTTTTT. It yields the protein CASSLTLGANTGELFF.

This clonotype was observed at least ten times. The chain has TRBV5-8 and TRBJ2-7; a weak D match, TRBD1 (6 bases). This CDR3 is 16 amino acids long. Germline lookup yields CDR1 SGHTS and CDR2 YDEGEE. V shed 4 bases and J shed 1 base, with 18 bases lying between them. CDR3 in amino acids: CASSRTPTGSSYEQYF. The DNA of the CDR3 is TGTGCCAGCAGCCGGACTCCGACAGGCTCTTCCTACGAGCAGTACTTC.

The table lists this clonotype with many counts. V and J are TRBV6-1 and TRBJ1-1; TRBD1 might be the D (6 bases). CDR1 is MNHNS and CDR2 is SASEGT in the germline V gene. The CDR3 is 15 amino acids. Trimming removed 2 bases at V and 7 bases at J, with 17 bases between. This CDR3 is CASSEKDGGGDEAFF. Here the CDR3 DNA reads TGTGCCAGCAGTGAAAAGGATGGGGGCGGTGATGAAGCTTTCTTT.

This clonotype showed up many times. This rearrangement joins TRBV27 to TRBJ1-1, with 7 nucleotides matching TRBD1. Per the germline V gene, CDR1 is MNHEY and CDR2 is SMNVEV (reference sequence). CDR3 length: 13 residues. Unmatched junction bases numbered 2, after V lost 4 bases and J lost 3 bases. The CDR3 spells CASSSQGYTEAFF. The CDR3 nucleotides read TGTGCCAGCAGTTCACAGGGGTACACTGAAGCTTTCTTT.

This clonotype was seen many times. The rearrangement links TRBV5-1 to TRBJ2-2; the match to TRBD1 covers 9 bases. After removal of 1 base from V and 3 bases from J, the junction contained 1 base not matched to a gene. Per germline, CDR1 SGHRS and CDR2 YFSETQ. The CDR3 consists of 15 residues. CDR3 sequence (DNA): TGCGCCAGCAGCTTGACAGGGGGCTACACCGGGGAGCTGTTTTTT. Residues: CASSLTGGYTGELFF. Together with reference TRBV5-1 and TRBJ2-2, the CDR3 gives the full variable domain: KAGVTQTPRYLIKTRGQQVTLSCSPISGHRSVSWYQQTPGQGLQFLFEYFSETQRNKGNFPGRFSGRQFSNSRSEMNVSTLELGDSALYLCASSLTGGYTGELFFGEGSRLTVL.

For this clonotype: A much larger clone is a single base away; this may be a read error. The chain has TRBV27 and TRBJ2-1; TRBD2 might be the D (6 bases). The germline V gene encodes CDR1 MNHEY and CDR2 SMNVEV (reference sequence). This CDR3 has 18 amino acids. The CDR3 spells CASSFPTGAGLRGNEKFF. CDR3 nucleotide sequence: TGTGCCAGCAGTTTTCCAACCGGGGCGGGACTTCGGGGAAATGAGAAGTTCTTC.

This chain connects TRBV11-2 to TRBJ2-5; D gene unclear. V was trimmed by 5 bases and J by 4 bases, leaving 5 bases between them. The germline CDR1 and CDR2 sequences are SGHAT and FQNNGV. The CDR3 is made up of 11 amino acids. CDR3 protein: CASSDPETQYF. Here the CDR3 DNA reads TGTGCCAGCAGCGACCCAGAGACCCAGTACTTC.

There are many counts of this clonotype. The chain uses TRBV4-2 and TRBJ2-1; unclear D gene. Trimming took 6 bases from V and 5 from J, leaving 5 bases between them. Germline CDR1 reads LGHNA; CDR2 reads YNFKEQ. This CDR3 has 11 amino acids. The CDR3 region has the DNA TGTGCCAGCAGGTTGAACAATGAGCAGTTCTTC. Translated, it gives CASRLNNEQFF.

In this sample, this clonotype turned up many times. V is TRBV5-1 and J is TRBJ2-1; 12 bases are a match to TRBD2. This CDR3 is built from 16 residues. J lost 4 bases, V lost 0 bases, and 2 bases had no gene match. CDR1 and CDR2 from the germline V gene are SGHRS and YFSETQ. The CDR3 nucleotides read TGCGCCAGCAGCTTGGGCCTAGCGGGGGGGTACAATGAGCAGTTCTTC. It codes for CASSLGLAGGYNEQFF. The entire variable domain, with the rest obtained from reference TRBV5-1 and TRBJ2-1, is as follows: KAGVTQTPRYLIKTRGQQVTLSCSPISGHRSVSWYQQTPGQGLQFLFEYFSETQRNKGNFPGRFSGRQFSNSRSEMNVSTLELGDSALYLCASSLGLAGGYNEQFFGPGTRLTVL.

This clonotype was seen repeatedly, ten times or more. The V and J genes are TRBV15 and TRBJ1-2; D uncertain. CDR1 is LNHNV and CDR2 is YYDKDF in the germline V gene (reference sequence). V lost 0 bases and J lost 0, with 8 bases in between. The CDR3 consists of 15 residues. Written as DNA, the CDR3 is TGTGCCACCAGCAGAGATAGTGGGACTAACTATGGCTACACCTTC. Its protein is CATSRDSGTNYGYTF.

This clonotype was seen ten or more times. V usage is TRBV7-2 and J usage is TRBJ2-7; 7 bases line up with TRBD2. Trimming at V came to 3 bases and at J to 1 base, leaving 9 bases not matched to a gene. The CDR3 contains 16 residues. Per the germline V gene, CDR1 is SGHTA and CDR2 is FQGNSA. CDR3 in DNA: TGTGCCAGCAGCTTGGCGGGAGACCCTAGGTCCTACGAGCAGTACTTC. This encodes CASSLAGDPRSYEQYF.

In this sample, this clonotype turned up many times. This chain links TRBV20-1 with TRBJ2-1, with D perhaps matching TRBD2 (7 bases). This CDR3 has 18 residues. Trimming stripped 0 bases from V and 1 base from J, with 19 bases between. CDR1 and CDR2 (germline): DFQATT, SNEGSKA (reference sequence). CDR3 residues: CSARDLVGGGRSYNEQFF. The CDR3 DNA sequence: TGCAGTGCTAGAGATCTCGTCGGCGGGGGCAGGTCCTACAATGAGCAGTTCTTC.

In its sample, this clonotype was seen many times. This rearrangement joins TRBV18 to TRBJ1-1, with 7 bases that match TRBD1. Per the germline V gene, CDR1 is KGHSH and CDR2 is LQKENI. V trimming: 3 bases; J trimming: 0 bases; junction bases outside the gene matches: 4. The CDR3 spans 15 residues. The CDR3 reads CASSPWDSVNTEAFF. The DNA of the CDR3 is TGTGCCAGCTCACCTTGGGACAGCGTGAACACTGAAGCTTTCTTT. The full variable domain, with the rest looked up from reference TRBV18 and TRBJ1-1, is NAGVMQNPRHLVRRRGQEARLRCSPMKGHSHVYWYRQLPEEGLKFMVYLQKENIIDESGMPKERFSAEFPKEGPSILRIQQVVRGDSAAYFCASSPWDSVNTEAFFGQGTRLTVV.

In its sample, this clonotype was seen many times. The V call is TRBV5-1, the J call TRBJ1-5; D unresolved. This CDR3 is built from 14 residues. V was trimmed by 1 base and J by 5 bases, leaving 10 bases between them. Germline lookup yields CDR1 SGHRS and CDR2 YFSETQ. This CDR3 is CASSLYGTDQPQHF. In DNA form, the CDR3 reads TGCGCCAGCAGCTTGTACGGCACCGATCAGCCCCAGCATTTT.

This clonotype was found many times. The J gene is TRBJ2-1, the V gene TRBV7-8; the match to TRBD2 covers 14 bases. The CDR3 extends over 17 amino acids. Germline V gene sequence: CDR1 SGHVS, CDR2 FQNEAQ. V was clipped by 1 base and J by 2 bases; unmatched bases: 1. As DNA, the CDR3 is TGTGCCAGCAGCTTAGGGGGACTAGCGGGGGCCTACAATGAGCAGTTCTTC. It yields the protein CASSLGGLAGAYNEQFF.

This chain connects TRBV25-1 to TRBJ2-4; D perhaps matches TRBD1 (5 bases). The CDR3 has 15 residues. Germline CDR1 and CDR2: MGHDK and SYGVNS. Trimming cost V 3 bases and J 2 bases, with 11 bases left between them. The CDR3 reads CASSEAAGSKNIQYF. Written as DNA, the CDR3 is TGTGCCAGCAGTGAGGCCGCAGGGTCCAAAAACATTCAGTACTTC.

This clonotype was counted a few times. The V and J genes are TRBV25-1 and TRBJ1-2; tentatively, D is TRBD1 (6 bases). CDR3 length: 14 amino acids. CDR1 MGHDK and CDR2 SYGVNS come from the germline V gene. Deletions cut 1 base from V and 7 bases from J, with 13 bases between. The CDR3, as DNA: TGTGCCAGCAGTGAATTCCACAGGGAAGTTGGCTACACCTTC. It translates to CASSEFHREVGYTF.

This clonotype was observed many times. J is TRBJ1-2 and V is TRBV10-2, with D maybe TRBD1 (5 bases). The CDR3 has 15 residues. Germline lookup yields CDR1 WSHSY and CDR2 SAAADI. V lost 2 bases and J lost 4, with 14 bases in between. CDR3 loop: CASSEGVGRSYGYTF. The DNA for the CDR3 is TGCGCCAGCAGTGAGGGGGTGGGGCGGAGCTATGGCTACACCTTC.